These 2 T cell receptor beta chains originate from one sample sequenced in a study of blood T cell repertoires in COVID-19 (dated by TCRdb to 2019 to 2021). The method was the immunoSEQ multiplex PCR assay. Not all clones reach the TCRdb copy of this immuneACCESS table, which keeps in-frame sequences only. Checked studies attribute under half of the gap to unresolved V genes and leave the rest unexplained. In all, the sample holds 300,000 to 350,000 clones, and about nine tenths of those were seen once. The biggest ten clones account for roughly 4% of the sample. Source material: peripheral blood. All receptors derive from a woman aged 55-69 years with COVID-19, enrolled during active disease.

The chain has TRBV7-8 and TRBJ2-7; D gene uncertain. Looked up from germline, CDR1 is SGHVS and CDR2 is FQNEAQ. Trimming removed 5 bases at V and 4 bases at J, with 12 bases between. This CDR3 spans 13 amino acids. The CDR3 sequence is CASSPNFAYEQYF. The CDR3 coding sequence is TGTGCCAGCAGCCCAAACTTCGCTTACGAGCAGTACTTC. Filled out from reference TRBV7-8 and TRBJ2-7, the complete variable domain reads GAGVSQSPRYKVAKRGQDVALRCDPISGHVSLFWYQQALGQGPEFLTYFQNEAQLDKSGLPSDRFFAERPEGSVSTLKIQRTQQEDSAVYLCASSPNFAYEQYFGPGTRLTVT.

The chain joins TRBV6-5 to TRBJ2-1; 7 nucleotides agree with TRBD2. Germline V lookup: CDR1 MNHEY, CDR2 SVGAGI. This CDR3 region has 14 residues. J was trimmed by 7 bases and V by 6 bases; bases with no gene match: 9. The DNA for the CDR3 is TGTGCCAGCAGGAAGCGGGGCCCGGGTAATGAGCAGTTCTTC. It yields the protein CASRKRGPGNEQFF.